A selection of T cell receptor beta chains follows, all from one sample in a study of shared clonotypes between healthy human individuals. Only in-frame clones appear in the TCRdb table, and some are missing; sequencing was by immunoSEQ multiplex PCR. Of about 1.1 million clones listed, about 84% are singletons. Sequencing was carried out using memory CD4+ T cells from PBMCs. Receptors originate from a man between 18 and 29 years old in good health. Some clones in this sample may be carry-over from other donors' samples. CDR3s include the opening cysteine and the closing phenylalanine or tryptophan. The D gene is left open where the match is weak. Clone sizes are given selectively: once, few, many, or a class where the clone is expanded.

D: NA; size: many; length: 13; V: TRBV14; J: TRBJ2-7; CDR3: CASSQRRSYEQYF; DNA: TGTGCCAGCAGCCAACGACGGAGCTACGAGCAGTACTTC
D: TRBD1; size: NA; length: 14; V: TRBV28; J: TRBJ1-2; CDR3: CASSRQGLFYGYTF; DNA: TGTGCCAGCAGTCGACAGGGGCTCTTCTATGGCTACACCTTC
D: NA; size: NA; length: 13; V: TRBV9; J: TRBJ2-1; CDR3: CASSFPVVGEQFF; DNA: TGTGCCAGCAGCTTCCCAGTCGTCGGTGAGCAGTTCTTC
D: NA; size: NA; length: 17; V: TRBV18; J: TRBJ1-5; CDR3: CASSPPGRPLGNQPQHF; DNA: TGTGCCAGCTCACCACCGGGCAGGCCCCTGGGCAATCAGCCCCAGCATTTT
D: NA; size: few; length: 13; V: TRBV18; J: TRBJ1-5; CDR3: CASSPGENQPQHF; DNA: TGTGCCAGCTCACCGGGCGAGAATCAGCCCCAGCATTTT
D: TRBD1; size: NA; length: 16; V: TRBV7-3; J: TRBJ2-6; CDR3: CASSLATGSGANVLTF; DNA: TGTGCCAGCAGCTTGGCGACAGGGAGTGGGGCCAACGTCCTGACTTTC
D: NA; size: many; length: 16; V: TRBV11-2; J: TRBJ2-3; CDR3: CASSFTMTGGTDTQYF; DNA: TGTGCCAGCAGCTTTACTATGACGGGGGGCACAGATACGCAGTATTTT
D: NA; size: NA; length: 14; V: TRBV19; J: TRBJ2-1; CDR3: CASQRTSALNEQFF; DNA: TGTGCCAGTCAACGGACCTCCGCCCTTAATGAGCAGTTCTTC
D: NA; size: NA; length: 12; V: TRBV2; J: TRBJ2-6; CDR3: CASQTGANVLTF; DNA: TGTGCCAGTCAGACTGGGGCCAACGTCCTGACTTTC
D: NA; size: once; length: 15; V: TRBV9; J: TRBJ2-1; CDR3: CASNREVDRVNEQFF; DNA: TGTGCCAGCAACCGGGAGGTGGACAGGGTCAATGAGCAGTTCTTC
D: TRBD1; size: once; length: 16; V: TRBV19; J: TRBJ1-5; CDR3: CASTGQGALSNQPQHF; DNA: TGTGCCAGTACCGGACAGGGGGCGCTTAGCAATCAGCCCCAGCATTTT
D: NA; size: NA; length: 15; V: TRBV5-8; J: TRBJ2-5; CDR3: CASSLVLRNQETQYF; DNA: TGTGCCAGCAGCTTGGTCTTAAGGAATCAAGAGACCCAGTACTTC
D: NA; size: NA; length: 13; V: TRBV7-9; J: TRBJ2-5; CDR3: CASSPRTVETQYF; DNA: TGTGCCAGCAGCCCTCGGACAGTCGAGACCCAGTACTTC
D: NA; size: NA; length: 17; V: TRBV7-9; J: TRBJ2-6; CDR3: CASSLARTGSGANVLTF; DNA: TGTGCCAGCAGCTTAGCGCGGACTGGCTCTGGGGCCAACGTCCTGACTTTC
D: NA; size: NA; length: 13; V: TRBV28; J: TRBJ2-1; CDR3: CASSASGVVWSFF; DNA: TGTGCCAGCAGTGCCAGCGGTGTGGTCTGGTCGTTCTTC
D: NA; size: NA; length: 14; V: TRBV11-2; J: TRBJ2-7; CDR3: CASSLVPFSYEQYF; DNA: TGTGCCAGCAGCTTAGTTCCATTCTCCTACGAGCAGTACTTC
D: NA; size: NA; length: 14; V: TRBV5-1; J: TRBJ2-7; CDR3: CASSLGGDGYEQYF; DNA: TGCGCCAGCAGCTTGGGGGGTGACGGCTACGAGCAGTACTTC
D: NA; size: NA; length: 12; V: TRBV5-1; J: TRBJ1-1; CDR3: CASSSANTEAFF; DNA: TGCGCCAGCAGTAGCGCGAACACTGAAGCTTTCTTT
D: TRBD1; size: NA; length: 15; V: TRBV4-2; J: TRBJ2-1; CDR3: CASSPGQANYNEQFF; DNA: TGTGCCAGCAGCCCGGGACAGGCAAACTACAATGAGCAGTTCTTC
D: NA; size: NA; length: 15; V: TRBV5-1; J: TRBJ2-6; CDR3: CASSFDLAGANVLTF; DNA: TGCGCCAGCAGCTTCGACCTCGCAGGGGCCAACGTCCTGACTTTC
D: NA; size: few; length: 13; V: TRBV9; J: TRBJ2-1; CDR3: CASSVRDDNEQFF; DNA: TGTGCCAGCAGCGTTCGGGACGATAATGAGCAGTTCTTC
D: NA; size: NA; length: 16; V: TRBV7-2; J: TRBJ2-5; CDR3: CASSLVWGWGQETQYF; DNA: TGTGCCAGCAGCTTAGTTTGGGGGTGGGGACAAGAGACCCAGTACTTC
D: NA; size: many; length: 13; V: TRBV27; J: TRBJ2-7; CDR3: CASSGGRSYEQYF; DNA: TGTGCGAGCAGTGGGGGGAGGTCCTACGAGCAGTACTTC
D: NA; size: once; length: 14; V: TRBV6-1; J: TRBJ1-2; CDR3: CASSEWGSTYGYTF; DNA: TGTGCCAGCAGTGAATGGGGCTCTACCTATGGCTACACCTTC
D: NA; size: NA; length: 17; V: TRBV7-8; J: TRBJ1-1; CDR3: CASSLSPARGKNTEAFF; DNA: TGTGCCAGCAGCTTAAGTCCGGCCAGGGGAAAGAACACTGAAGCTTTCTTT
D: TRBD1; size: once; length: 16; V: TRBV11-2; J: TRBJ2-1; CDR3: CASSLFGTGAYNEQFF; DNA: TGTGCCAGCAGCTTATTCGGGACAGGGGCATACAATGAGCAGTTCTTC
D: TRBD1; size: NA; length: 15; V: TRBV4-1; J: TRBJ2-1; CDR3: CASSLRDRGYNEQFF; DNA: TGCGCCAGCAGCCTCAGGGACAGGGGCTACAATGAGCAGTTCTTC
D: TRBD2; size: NA; length: 15; V: TRBV9; J: TRBJ2-1; CDR3: CASSVSGSSYNEQFF; DNA: TGTGCCAGCAGCGTAAGCGGGAGCTCGTACAATGAGCAGTTCTTC
D: NA; size: NA; length: 13; V: TRBV6-5; J: TRBJ1-2; CDR3: CASSYSRGGGYTF; DNA: TGTGCCAGCAGTTACAGCAGGGGCGGGGGCTACACCTTC
D: TRBD1; size: NA; length: 16; V: TRBV29-1; J: TRBJ1-1; CDR3: CSVRGAGSRPNTEAFF; DNA: TGCAGCGTCAGGGGGGCAGGCTCCCGCCCGAACACTGAAGCTTTCTTT
D: NA; size: NA; length: 15; V: TRBV5-5; J: TRBJ2-7; CDR3: CASTRLGDVGYEQYF; DNA: TGTGCCAGCACGCGCCTTGGGGACGTAGGCTACGAGCAGTACTTC
D: NA; size: few; length: 11; V: TRBV2; J: TRBJ2-5; CDR3: CASSEVKTQYF; DNA: TGTGCCAGCAGTGAAGTGAAGACCCAGTACTTC
D: NA; size: NA; length: 16; V: TRBV19; J: TRBJ2-6; CDR3: CASSIVGARGANVLTF; DNA: TGTGCCAGTAGTATCGTAGGGGCGCGCGGGGCCAACGTCCTGACTTTC
D: NA; size: NA; length: 13; V: TRBV7-9; J: TRBJ2-1; CDR3: CASSLADSNEQFF; DNA: TGTGCCAGCAGCTTAGCGGACAGTAATGAGCAGTTCTTC
D: TRBD2; size: NA; length: 15; V: TRBV7-3; J: TRBJ2-1; CDR3: CASSLGTSGRGEQFF; DNA: TGTGCCAGCAGCTTAGGGACTAGCGGGAGAGGTGAGCAGTTCTTC
D: NA; size: NA; length: 13; V: TRBV27; J: TRBJ2-7; CDR3: CASSFLSSGEQYF; DNA: TGTGCCAGCAGTTTTCTTTCTAGTGGGGAGCAGTACTTC
D: NA; size: NA; length: 13; V: TRBV7-3; J: TRBJ1-3; CDR3: CASSPDPGNTIYF; DNA: TGTGCCAGCAGCCCCGATCCGGGAAACACCATATATTTT
D: NA; size: once; length: 14; V: TRBV5-1; J: TRBJ1-1; CDR3: CASSPSGDGTEAFF; DNA: TGCGCCAGCAGCCCATCGGGGGACGGCACTGAAGCTTTCTTT
D: NA; size: NA; length: 11; V: TRBV2; J: TRBJ1-4; CDR3: CASSDFEKLFF; DNA: TGTGCCAGCAGTGATTTCGAAAAACTGTTTTTT
D: NA; size: NA; length: 13; V: TRBV6-7; J: TRBJ1-2; CDR3: CASSYSRTRGYTF; DNA: TGTGCCAGCAGTTACTCCCGGACGAGGGGCTACACCTTC
D: NA; size: NA; length: 16; V: TRBV7-9; J: TRBJ2-1; CDR3: CASSLFKGHPHNEQFF; DNA: TGTGCCAGCAGCTTATTTAAGGGGCATCCTCACAATGAGCAGTTCTTC
D: NA; size: NA; length: 15; V: TRBV5-1; J: TRBJ1-4; CDR3: CASKGQGATNEKLFF; DNA: TGCGCCAGCAAGGGGCAGGGCGCAACTAATGAAAAACTGTTTTTT
D: TRBD2; size: NA; length: 13; V: TRBV27; J: TRBJ2-7; CDR3: CANLAGRSYEQYF; DNA: TGTGCCAACTTAGCGGGTCGGTCCTACGAGCAGTACTTC
D: TRBD1; size: many; length: 13; V: TRBV4-1; J: TRBJ2-7; CDR3: CASSQRQGDEQYF; DNA: TGCGCCAGCAGCCAACGACAGGGGGACGAGCAGTACTTC
D: NA; size: once; length: 15; V: TRBV9; J: TRBJ2-7; CDR3: CASSVGDQSPYEQYF; DNA: TGTGCCAGCAGCGTCGGGGACCAATCTCCTTACGAGCAGTACTTC
D: NA; size: NA; length: 13; V: TRBV4-2; J: TRBJ2-3; CDR3: CASSLTWPDTQYF; DNA: TGTGCCAGCAGCCTCACCTGGCCAGATACGCAGTATTTT
D: NA; size: NA; length: 15; V: TRBV5-4; J: TRBJ2-3; CDR3: CASSYDSLSTDTQYF; DNA: TGTGCCAGCAGCTATGACTCCCTTAGCACAGATACGCAGTATTTT
D: TRBD2; size: NA; length: 15; V: TRBV7-9; J: TRBJ2-7; CDR3: CASSLGLAGGEGQYF; DNA: TGTGCCAGCAGCCTGGGACTAGCGGGAGGCGAAGGGCAGTACTTC
D: NA; size: NA; length: 13; V: TRBV4-3; J: TRBJ1-1; CDR3: CASSQEVFTEAFF; DNA: TGCGCCAGCAGCCAAGAAGTGTTCACTGAAGCTTTCTTT
D: TRBD2; size: NA; length: 14; V: TRBV6-6; J: TRBJ2-7; CDR3: CASGPTSGNYEQYF; DNA: TGTGCCAGCGGGCCGACTAGCGGTAACTACGAGCAGTACTTC
D: NA; size: NA; length: 15; V: TRBV30; J: TRBJ1-3; CDR3: CAWGVGLISGNTIYF; DNA: TGTGCCTGGGGTGTTGGACTGATCTCTGGAAACACCATATATTTT
D: NA; size: once; length: 13; V: TRBV4-3; J: TRBJ2-1; CDR3: CASSQDWRGEQFF; DNA: TGCGCCAGCAGCCAAGATTGGCGGGGCGAGCAGTTCTTC
D: NA; size: NA; length: 15; V: TRBV5-1; J: TRBJ2-2; CDR3: CASSSQGRNTGELFF; DNA: TGCGCCAGCAGCTCACAGGGACGTAACACCGGGGAGCTGTTTTTT
D: TRBD1; size: NA; length: 14; V: TRBV6-6; J: TRBJ1-5; CDR3: CASRGQGKSVTQHF; DNA: TGTGCCAGCAGAGGACAGGGTAAATCAGTGACCCAGCATTTT
D: NA; size: NA; length: 13; V: TRBV11-2; J: TRBJ2-7; CDR3: CASSLDRGYEQYF; DNA: TGTGCCAGCAGCTTAGACAGGGGTTACGAGCAGTACTTC
D: TRBD1; size: once; length: 15; V: TRBV2; J: TRBJ2-5; CDR3: CASRGDRGRQETQYF; DNA: TGTGCCAGCAGGGGCGACAGGGGTAGGCAAGAGACCCAGTACTTC
D: NA; size: NA; length: 14; V: TRBV5-4; J: TRBJ2-7; CDR3: CASAPGENLYEQYF; DNA: TGTGCCAGCGCGCCAGGGGAAAATCTCTACGAGCAGTACTTC
D: NA; size: NA; length: 16; V: TRBV4-2; J: TRBJ1-3; CDR3: CASSPRRAGSGNTIYF; DNA: TGTGCCAGCAGCCCCCGGCGGGCTGGGTCTGGAAACACCATATATTTT
D: TRBD1; size: NA; length: 15; V: TRBV28; J: TRBJ1-5; CDR3: CASSGQGTSNQPQHF; DNA: TGTGCCAGCAGCGGACAGGGAACCAGCAATCAGCCCCAGCATTTT